This T cell receptor (beta chain) was profiled in a study of OX40 agonist ivuxolimab in advanced cancers. A note on the overall study: Ivuxolimab was an agonistic, fully human IgG2 monoclonal antibody directed against OX40 (CD134), a costimulatory receptor. Intravenous ivuxolimab was administered to patients every 2 weeks at six dose levels: 0.01, 0.1, 0.3, 1.5, 3 and 10 mg/kg. Of the roughly 53 patients in dose escalation, about 20 had hepatocellular carcinoma, some 15 had melanoma, 9 had renal cell carcinoma and 9 had head and neck cancer. In the dose-escalation cohort, 82.7% of patients were male, and the mean age was approximately 60 years, with a range of roughly 20 to 80. Prior anti-PD-1, anti-PD-L1 or anti-CTLA-4 therapy was permitted, and about two fifths of dose-escalation patients had received checkpoint inhibitors. Three dose-escalation patients achieved partial responses, one with hepatocellular carcinoma and two with cutaneous melanoma. Peripheral TCRbeta sequencing was intended to test whether TCR sequence diversity was altered and clonal T-cell expansion was caused by ivuxolimab. The paper describes the monotherapy dose-escalation part (N of about 50 patients) of the phase I trial of ivuxolimab.

To sequence the TCRbeta CDR3 region, genomic DNA was isolated from the sorted cells. The immunoSEQ Assay was used for sequencing of TCRbeta CDR3 regions. The source is immuneACCESS, and TCRdb retained only in-frame sequences with V and J called. Part of the clones is not carried over; for the studies checked, unresolved V genes explain less than half of this, and the remainder is unexplained. Recorded for this sample are about 80,000 clones; approximately 90% of them occurred a single time. The biggest ten clones account for 4.8% of the sample. Comment on this clone: The antigen it recognizes is unknown. No much larger clone is present one base from it, and per-base qualities are unavailable.

The trial excluded patients who had a history of autoimmune disease or were on systemic immunosuppression. Peripheral blood for TCR sequencing was collected from all dose cohorts at baseline, on cycle 4 day 1, and on cycle 7 day 1. The samples were drawn from a first-in-human, open-label, multicenter phase I dose-escalation trial of ivuxolimab. The trial enrolled adults with locally advanced or metastatic head and neck squamous cell, hepatocellular, melanoma or renal cell carcinoma. CD4+ and CD8+ T cells were sorted separately from peripheral blood before TCR sequencing. Compared with germline, V lacks 7 bases and J lacks 6 bases; bases without a gene match: 8. The CDR3 holds 15 amino acids from the cysteine to the phenylalanine. Only CDR3 DNA remains: 45 bases, in frame from the first base. CDR1 and CDR2, per the germline V gene, are SGHTA and FQGNSA. Beyond this particular receptor, the publication reports: After ivuxolimab, CD8+ T cells had more expanded clones than CD4+ T cells on average. Clonal expansion of both CD4+ and CD8+ blood T cells was observed from baseline to week 6 at doses 0.1 to 3.0 mg/kg. Low levels of normalized T-cell clonal expansion were also seen in some nonresponding patients. In the 0.1-3.0 mg/kg groups, partial responders had among the lowest normalized peripheral clonal expansion, particularly in CD8+ T cells. Which antigens the clonally expanded peripheral T cells were specific for was not determined.

The rearranged segments are TRBV7-2 and TRBJ2-3; 12 central nucleotides agree with TRBD2. This TCR came from an adult with an advanced solid tumor such as melanoma, head and neck, liver or kidney cancer. The sample in question was CD4+ or CD8+ T cells sorted from blood, obtained in a trial of the OX40 agonist ivuxolimab. The CDR3 loop reads CASTWTSGKRDTQYF. The nucleotides are TGTGCCAGCACCTGGACTAGCGGGAAACGGGATACGCAGTATTTT.